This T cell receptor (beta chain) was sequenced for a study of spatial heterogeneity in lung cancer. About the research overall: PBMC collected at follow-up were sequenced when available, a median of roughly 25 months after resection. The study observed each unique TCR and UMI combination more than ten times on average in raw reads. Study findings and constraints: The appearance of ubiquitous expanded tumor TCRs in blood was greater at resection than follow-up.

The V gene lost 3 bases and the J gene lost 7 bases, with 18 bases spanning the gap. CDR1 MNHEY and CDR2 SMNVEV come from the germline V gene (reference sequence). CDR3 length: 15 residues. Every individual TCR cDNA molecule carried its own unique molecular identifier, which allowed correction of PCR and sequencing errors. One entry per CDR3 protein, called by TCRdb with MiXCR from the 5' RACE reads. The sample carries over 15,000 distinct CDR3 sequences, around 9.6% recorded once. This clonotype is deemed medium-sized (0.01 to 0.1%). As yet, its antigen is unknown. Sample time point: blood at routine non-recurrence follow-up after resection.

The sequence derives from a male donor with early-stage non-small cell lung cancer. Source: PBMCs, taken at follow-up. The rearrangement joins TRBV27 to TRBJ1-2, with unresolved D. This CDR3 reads CASSFRVQGPFGYTF. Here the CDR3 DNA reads TGTGCCAGCAGTTTCCGGGTACAAGGTCCCTTTGGCTACACCTTC.